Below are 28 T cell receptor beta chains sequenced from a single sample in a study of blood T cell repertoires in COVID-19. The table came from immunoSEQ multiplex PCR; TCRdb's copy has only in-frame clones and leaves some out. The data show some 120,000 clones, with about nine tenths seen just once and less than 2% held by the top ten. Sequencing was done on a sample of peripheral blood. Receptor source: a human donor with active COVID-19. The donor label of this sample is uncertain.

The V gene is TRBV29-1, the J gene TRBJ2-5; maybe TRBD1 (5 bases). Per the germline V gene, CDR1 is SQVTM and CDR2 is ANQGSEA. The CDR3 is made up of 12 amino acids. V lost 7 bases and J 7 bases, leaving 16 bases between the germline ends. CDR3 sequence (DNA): TGCAGCGGGACACCCCAGGCAGGGACCCAGTACTTC. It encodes CSGTPQAGTQYF.

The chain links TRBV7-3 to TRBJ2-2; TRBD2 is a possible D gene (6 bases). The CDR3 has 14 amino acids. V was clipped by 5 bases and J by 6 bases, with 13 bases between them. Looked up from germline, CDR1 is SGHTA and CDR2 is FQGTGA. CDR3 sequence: CASSEDYESGELFF. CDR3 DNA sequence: TGTGCCAGCAGCGAGGACTACGAGTCCGGGGAGCTGTTTTTT. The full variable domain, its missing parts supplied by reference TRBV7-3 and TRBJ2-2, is GAGVSQTPSNKVTEKGKYVELRCDPISGHTALYWYRQSLGQGPEFLIYFQGTGAADDSGLPNDRFFAVRPEGSVSTLKIQRTERGDSAVYLCASSEDYESGELFFGEGSRLTVL.

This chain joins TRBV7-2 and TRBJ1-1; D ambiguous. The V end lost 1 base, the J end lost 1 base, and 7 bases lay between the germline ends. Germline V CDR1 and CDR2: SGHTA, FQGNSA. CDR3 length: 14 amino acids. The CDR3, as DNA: TGTGCCAGCAGCTTAGTGCGCGAGAACACTGAAGCTTTCTTT. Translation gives CASSLVRENTEAFF. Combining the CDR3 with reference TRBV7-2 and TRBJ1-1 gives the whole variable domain GAGVSQSPSNKVTEKGKDVELRCDPISGHTALYWYRQSLGQGLEFLIYFQGNSAPDKSGLPSDRFSAERTGGSVSTLTIQRTQQEDSAVYLCASSLVRENTEAFFGQGTRLTVV.

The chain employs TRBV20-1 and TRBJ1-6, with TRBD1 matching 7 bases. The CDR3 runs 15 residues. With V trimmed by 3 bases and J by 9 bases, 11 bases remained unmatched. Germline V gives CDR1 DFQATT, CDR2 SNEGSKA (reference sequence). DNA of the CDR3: TGCAGTGCTAGTCCCCTCGACAGGGCGGGTTCACCCCTCCACTTT. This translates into CSASPLDRAGSPLHF.

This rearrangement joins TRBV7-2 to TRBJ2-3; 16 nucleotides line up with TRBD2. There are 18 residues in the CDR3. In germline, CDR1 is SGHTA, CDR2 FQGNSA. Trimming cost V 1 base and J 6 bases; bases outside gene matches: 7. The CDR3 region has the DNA TGTGCCAGCAGCTTAGGCCCTGGGACTAGCGGGGGGGCGGATACGCAGTATTTT. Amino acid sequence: CASSLGPGTSGGADTQYF.

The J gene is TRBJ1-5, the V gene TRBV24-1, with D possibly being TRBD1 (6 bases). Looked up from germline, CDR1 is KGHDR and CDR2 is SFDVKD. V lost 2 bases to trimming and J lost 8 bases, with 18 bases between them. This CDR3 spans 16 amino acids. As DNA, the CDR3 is TGTGCCACCAGTGATTCAAAGGGGGGGGCGCAGGAGCCCCAGCATTTT. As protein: CATSDSKGGAQEPQHF.

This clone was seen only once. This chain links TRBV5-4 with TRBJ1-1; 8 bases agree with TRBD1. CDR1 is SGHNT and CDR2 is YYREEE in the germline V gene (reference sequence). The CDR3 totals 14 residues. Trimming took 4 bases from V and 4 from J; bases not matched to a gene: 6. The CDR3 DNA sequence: TGTGCCAGCAGCGGGTACAGGGGGGGCACTGAAGCTTTCTTT. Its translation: CASSGYRGGTEAFF.

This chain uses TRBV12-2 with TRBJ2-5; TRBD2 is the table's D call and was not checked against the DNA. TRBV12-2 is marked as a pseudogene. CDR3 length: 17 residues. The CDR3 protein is CASRLAGWVRGQETQYF. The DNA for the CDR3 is TGTGCAAGTCGCTTAGCGGGGTGGGTTCGAGGGCAAGAGACCCAGTACTTC.

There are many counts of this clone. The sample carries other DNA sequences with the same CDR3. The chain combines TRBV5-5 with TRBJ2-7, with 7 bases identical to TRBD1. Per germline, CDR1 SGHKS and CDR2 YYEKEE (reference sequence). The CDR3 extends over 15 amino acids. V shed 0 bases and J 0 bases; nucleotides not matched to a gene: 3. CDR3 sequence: CASSLAPGGSYEQYF. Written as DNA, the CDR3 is TGTGCCAGCAGCTTGGCGCCAGGGGGCTCCTACGAGCAGTACTTC. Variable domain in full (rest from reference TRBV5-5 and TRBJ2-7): DAGVTQSPTHLIKTRGQQVTLRCSPISGHKSVSWYQQVLGQGPQFIFQYYEKEERGRGNFPDRFSARQFPNYSSELNVNALLLGDSALYLCASSLAPGGSYEQYFGPGTRLTVT.

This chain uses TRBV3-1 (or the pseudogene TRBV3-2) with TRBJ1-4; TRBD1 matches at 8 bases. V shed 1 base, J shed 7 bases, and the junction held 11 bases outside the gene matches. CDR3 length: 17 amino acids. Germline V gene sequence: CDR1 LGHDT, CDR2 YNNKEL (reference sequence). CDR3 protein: CASSQVRGQGAGEKLFF. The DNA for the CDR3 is TGTGCCAGCAGCCAAGTAAGAGGGCAGGGGGCTGGTGAAAAACTGTTTTTT.

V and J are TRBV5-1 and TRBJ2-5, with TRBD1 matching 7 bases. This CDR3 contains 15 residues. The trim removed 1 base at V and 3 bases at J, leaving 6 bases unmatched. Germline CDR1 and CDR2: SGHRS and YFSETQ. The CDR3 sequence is CASSLPRQGEETQYF. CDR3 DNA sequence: TGCGCCAGCAGCTTGCCAAGACAGGGAGAAGAGACCCAGTACTTC.

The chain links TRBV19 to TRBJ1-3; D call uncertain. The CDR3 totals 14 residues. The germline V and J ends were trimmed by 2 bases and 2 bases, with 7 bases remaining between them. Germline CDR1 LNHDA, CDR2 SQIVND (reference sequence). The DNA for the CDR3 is TGTGCCAGTAGTATATCTAGGCCTGGAAACACCATATATTTT. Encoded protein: CASSISRPGNTIYF.

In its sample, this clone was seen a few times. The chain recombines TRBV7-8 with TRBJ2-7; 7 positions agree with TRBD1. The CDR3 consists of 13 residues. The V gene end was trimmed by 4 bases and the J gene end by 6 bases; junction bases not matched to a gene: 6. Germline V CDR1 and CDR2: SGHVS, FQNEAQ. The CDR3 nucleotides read TGTGCCAGCAGCTATTTACAGGGGAGCGAGCAGTACTTC. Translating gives CASSYLQGSEQYF. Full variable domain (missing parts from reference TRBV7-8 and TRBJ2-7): GAGVSQSPRYKVAKRGQDVALRCDPISGHVSLFWYQQALGQGPEFLTYFQNEAQLDKSGLPSDRFFAERPEGSVSTLKIQRTQQEDSAVYLCASSYLQGSEQYFGPGTRLTVT.

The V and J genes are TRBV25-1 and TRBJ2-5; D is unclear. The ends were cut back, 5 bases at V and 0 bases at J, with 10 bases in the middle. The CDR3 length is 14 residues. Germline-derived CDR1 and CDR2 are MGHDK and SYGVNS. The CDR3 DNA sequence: TGTGCCAGCAGTCATTGGCAGGACCAAGAGACCCAGTACTTC. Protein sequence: CASSHWQDQETQYF. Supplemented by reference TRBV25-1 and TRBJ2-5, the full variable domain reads EADIYQTPRYLVIGTGKKITLECSQTMGHDKMYWYQQDPGMELHLIHYSYGVNSTEKGDLSSESTVSRIRTEHFPLTLESARPSHTSQYLCASSHWQDQETQYFGPGTRLLVL.

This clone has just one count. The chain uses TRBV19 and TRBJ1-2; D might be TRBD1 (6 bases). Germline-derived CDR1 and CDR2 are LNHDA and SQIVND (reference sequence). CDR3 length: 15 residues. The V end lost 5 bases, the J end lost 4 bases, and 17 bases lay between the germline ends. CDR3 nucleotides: TGTGCCAGTAGTTCTAGGACAGTATCGGGCTATGGCTACACCTTC. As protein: CASSSRTVSGYGYTF.

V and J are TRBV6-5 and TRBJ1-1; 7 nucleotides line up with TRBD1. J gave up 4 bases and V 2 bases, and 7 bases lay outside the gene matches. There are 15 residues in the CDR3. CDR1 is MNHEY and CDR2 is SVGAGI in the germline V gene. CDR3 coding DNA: TGTGCCAGCAGTTACGACAGGGTCGCAGCCACTGAAGCTTTCTTT. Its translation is CASSYDRVAATEAFF.

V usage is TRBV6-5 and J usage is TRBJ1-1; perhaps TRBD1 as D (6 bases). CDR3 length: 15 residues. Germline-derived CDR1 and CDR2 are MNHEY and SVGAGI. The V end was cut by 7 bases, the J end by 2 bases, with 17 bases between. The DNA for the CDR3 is TGTGCCAGCAACGTAAACGACAGGTCCAACACTGAAGCTTTCTTT. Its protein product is CASNVNDRSNTEAFF.

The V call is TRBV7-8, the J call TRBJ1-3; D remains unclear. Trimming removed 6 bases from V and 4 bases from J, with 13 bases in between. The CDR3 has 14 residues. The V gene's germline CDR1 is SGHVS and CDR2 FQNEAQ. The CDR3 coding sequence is TGTGCCAGCAGTCATAGCTACGCGGGAAACACCATATATTTT. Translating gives CASSHSYAGNTIYF.

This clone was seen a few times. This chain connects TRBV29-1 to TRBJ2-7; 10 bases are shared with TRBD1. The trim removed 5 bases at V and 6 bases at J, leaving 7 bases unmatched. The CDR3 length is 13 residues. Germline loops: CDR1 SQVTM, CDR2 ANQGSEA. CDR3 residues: CSVRQGARGEQYF. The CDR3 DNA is TGCAGCGTTCGACAGGGGGCTCGGGGCGAGCAGTACTTC.

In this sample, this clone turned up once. The CDR3: CASSLDHWASYNEQFF. CDR3 coding DNA: TGTGCCAGCAGCTTAGATCACTGGGCATCCTACAATGAGCAGTTCTTC. The J gene is TRBJ2-1, the V gene TRBV7-2, with D uncertain. This CDR3 is 16 amino acids long. Between the trimmed V and J ends, which lost 1 base and 1 base, there was a span of 11 bases. Germline V gene data show CDR1 as SGHTA and CDR2 as FQGNSA.

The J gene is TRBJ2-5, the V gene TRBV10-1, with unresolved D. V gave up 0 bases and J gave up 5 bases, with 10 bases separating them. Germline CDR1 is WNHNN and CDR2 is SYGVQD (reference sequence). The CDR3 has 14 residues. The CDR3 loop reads CASSESGRPETQYF. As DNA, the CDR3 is TGCGCCAGCAGTGAGTCGGGCAGGCCGGAGACCCAGTACTTC.

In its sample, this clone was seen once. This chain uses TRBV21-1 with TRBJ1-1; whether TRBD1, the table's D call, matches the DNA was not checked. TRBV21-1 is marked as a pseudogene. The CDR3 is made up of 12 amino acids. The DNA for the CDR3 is TGTGCCAGAACCTGGCAGTTCACTGAAGCTTTCTTT. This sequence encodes CARTWQFTEAFF.

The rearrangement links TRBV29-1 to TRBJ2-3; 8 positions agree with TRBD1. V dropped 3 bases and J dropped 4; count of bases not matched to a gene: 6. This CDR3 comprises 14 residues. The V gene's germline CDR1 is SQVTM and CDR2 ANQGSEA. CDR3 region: CSVEGAGGPDTQYF. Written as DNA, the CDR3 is TGCAGCGTTGAGGGGGCAGGGGGCCCAGATACGCAGTATTTT.

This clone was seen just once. CDR3 DNA sequence: TGTGCCAGCAGCTTAGATATTCGGTCTGGAAACACCATATATTTT. Protein sequence: CASSLDIRSGNTIYF. This rearrangement joins TRBV7-2 to TRBJ1-3, with unresolved D. CDR3 size: 15 residues. Trimming shortened V by 1 base and J by 1 base, and 8 bases separated the two germline ends. Germline-derived CDR1 and CDR2 are SGHTA and FQGNSA.

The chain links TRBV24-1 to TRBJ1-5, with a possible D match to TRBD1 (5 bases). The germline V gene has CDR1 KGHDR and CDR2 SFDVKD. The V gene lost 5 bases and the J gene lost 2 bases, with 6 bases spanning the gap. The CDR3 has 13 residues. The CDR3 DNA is TGTGCCACCAGTGTAGGGGGCAATCAGCCCCAGCATTTT. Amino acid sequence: CATSVGGNQPQHF.

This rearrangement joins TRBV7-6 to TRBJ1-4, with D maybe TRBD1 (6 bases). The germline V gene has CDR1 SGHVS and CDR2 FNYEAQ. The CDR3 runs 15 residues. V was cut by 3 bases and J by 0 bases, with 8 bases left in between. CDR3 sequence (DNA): TGTGCCAGCAGCTTGGACAGCGCAACTAATGAAAAACTGTTTTTT. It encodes CASSLDSATNEKLFF.

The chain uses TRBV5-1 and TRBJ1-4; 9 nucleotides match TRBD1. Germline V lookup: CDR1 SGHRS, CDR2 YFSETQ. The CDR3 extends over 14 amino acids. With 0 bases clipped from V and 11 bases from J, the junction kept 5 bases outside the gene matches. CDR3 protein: CASSLAQGAGKLFF. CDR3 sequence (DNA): TGCGCCAGCAGCTTGGCACAGGGGGCTGGGAAACTGTTTTTT.

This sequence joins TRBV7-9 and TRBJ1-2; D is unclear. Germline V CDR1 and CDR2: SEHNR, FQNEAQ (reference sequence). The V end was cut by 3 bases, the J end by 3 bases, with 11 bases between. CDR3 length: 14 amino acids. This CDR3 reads CASSFAGLDYGYTF. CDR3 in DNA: TGTGCCAGCAGCTTTGCGGGGTTGGACTATGGCTACACCTTC.